These 17 T cell receptor beta chains were sequenced from one sample in a study of Graves' ophthalmopathy and Graves' hyperthyroidism. RNA transcripts provided the template for amplifying TCR beta CDR3 regions. Following a first-round RT-PCR that used HTBI primers, a second-round multiplex PCR was carried out. TCRdb fed the multiplex PCR reads into MiXCR, producing one record per CDR3 protein. The sample includes hundreds of thousands of distinct CDR3 sequences, around 40% of them seen just once. What was sequenced was peripheral blood. These receptors were collected from an adult man with Graves' ophthalmopathy.

This clonotype has only one observation. This rearrangement joins TRBV14 to TRBJ2-5, with 7 positions matching TRBD2. V dropped 0 bases and J dropped 2; count of bases not matched to a gene: 18. The V gene's germline CDR1 is SGHDN and CDR2 FVKESK. The CDR3 sequence is 20 residues long. CDR3 sequence (DNA): TGTGCCAGCAGCCAAGATCCGGCGGTAGCGGGCACTACTCTTCAAGAGACCCAGTACTTC. This sequence encodes CASSQDPAVAGTTLQETQYF.

The rearrangement uses TRBV29-1 and TRBJ1-4; maybe TRBD1 (6 bases). Per germline, CDR1 SQVTM and CDR2 ANQGSEA. CDR3 length: 18 residues. Trimming cost V 5 bases and J 6 bases, with 28 bases left between them. The CDR3 DNA is TGCAGCGTTCTACAGGGCCCCTACTTAAAACGAACGGATGAAAAACTGTTTTTT. This gives the protein CSVLQGPYLKRTDEKLFF. The full variable domain, rest sourced from reference TRBV29-1 and TRBJ1-4, is SAVISQKPSRDICQRGTSLTIQCQVDSQVTMMFWYRQQPGQSLTLIATANQGSEATYESGFVIDKFPISRPNLTFSTLTVSNMSPEDSSIYLCSVLQGPYLKRTDEKLFFGSGTQLSVL.

V usage is TRBV29-1 and J usage is TRBJ2-5, with 8 bases that match TRBD2. CDR1 and CDR2 from the germline V gene are SQVTM and ANQGSEA. The CDR3 covers 13 residues. V lost 6 bases to trimming and J lost 11 bases; unmatched junction nucleotides: 14. The CDR3 spells CSVGRGVASEQYF. The DNA of the CDR3 is TGCAGCGTCGGGCGGGGGGTGGCGAGTGAGCAGTACTTC.

This clonotype was observed a handful of times. The chain joins TRBV25-1 to TRBJ2-2; TRBD1 aligns across 12 bases. The CDR3 is 17 amino acids. Germline assignment: CDR1 MGHDK and CDR2 SYGVNS. V dropped 9 bases and J dropped 6; count of bases not matched to a gene: 14. The CDR3 nucleotides are TGTGCCAGTACCGCCGGGACAGGGGGCGTCGTGTCCGGGGAGCTGTTTTTT. It is translated as CASTAGTGGVVSGELFF.

J is TRBJ1-1 and V is TRBV29-1, with TRBD1 matching 7 bases. V dropped 5 bases and J dropped 0; count of bases not matched to a gene: 9. The germline V gene encodes CDR1 SQVTM and CDR2 ANQGSEA. The CDR3 consists of 15 residues. The CDR3 loop is CSVSPGTAMNTEAFF. The CDR3 nucleotides read TGCAGCGTTAGCCCCGGGACAGCGATGAACACTGAAGCTTTCTTT.

V and J are TRBV29-1 and TRBJ1-2; the D gene is possibly TRBD1 (5 bases). Trimming pared 0 bases from V and 12 bases from J, leaving 11 bases between. CDR1 and CDR2 (germline): SQVTM, ANQGSEA. CDR3 size: 11 residues. The CDR3 here is CSVEDRRANTF. CDR3 in DNA: TGCAGCGTTGAAGATCGCAGGGCCAACACCTTC.

In this sample, this clonotype turned up many times. The chain links TRBV12-3 or TRBV12-4 to TRBJ1-6; 7 nucleotides match TRBD1. Trimming cost V 5 bases and J 10 bases; bases outside gene matches: 5. The CDR3 runs 13 residues. CDR3 amino acids: CASSRDRASPLHF. The CDR3 coding sequence is TGTGCCAGCAGTCGTGACAGGGCCTCACCCCTCCACTTT.

Turning to this clonotype: A read error is likely, as this CDR3 ends without the conserved phenylalanine or tryptophan. Because the CDR3's place on the DNA is in doubt, the DNA is left out and the CDR3 is given as listed by TCRdb. CDR3 loop: CASSLVGRT. The J gene is TRBJ2-6, the V gene TRBV7-9; the table's D call, TRBD2, was not checked against the DNA. The CDR3 is 9 amino acids in total, end residues counted. CDR1 SEHNR and CDR2 FQNEAQ come from the germline V gene (reference sequence).

This clonotype occurred many times. CDR3 sequence (DNA): TGCGCCAGCAGATTAGGGACATCGAACACTGAAGCTTTCTTT. Amino acid sequence: CASRLGTSNTEAFF. J is TRBJ1-1 and V is TRBV10-2; maybe TRBD1 (6 bases). This CDR3 region has 14 residues. CDR1 and CDR2 from the germline V gene are WSHSY and SAAADI. Trimming cost V 6 bases and J 1 base, with 12 bases left between them.

This clonotype was observed once. The rearrangement uses TRBV2 and TRBJ2-2, with a tentative D call TRBD2 (5 bases). CDR1 and CDR2 (germline): SNHLY, FYNNEI. The CDR3 has 14 amino acids. Trimming stripped 5 bases from V and 3 bases from J, with 10 bases between. CDR3 residues: CASSRRRDTGELFF. DNA of the CDR3: TGTGCCAGCAGTAGACGGCGGGACACCGGGGAGCTGTTTTTT.

This clonotype was picked up many times. The rearrangement links TRBV2 to TRBJ1-2; TRBD1 might be the D (6 bases). Germline-derived CDR1 and CDR2 are SNHLY and FYNNEI. V lost 5 bases, J lost 8 bases, and 21 bases lay in between. The CDR3 loop spans 15 amino acids. The CDR3 DNA reads as TGTGCCAGCAGTCCCCTAACAAACAGGGCTGAAGGCTACACCTTC. Amino acid sequence: CASSPLTNRAEGYTF.

This clonotype was observed a handful of times. The rearrangement joins TRBV25-1 to TRBJ1-1; tentatively, D is TRBD1 (5 bases). The V gene lost 6 bases and the J gene lost 4 bases, with 15 bases spanning the gap. Germline V gives CDR1 MGHDK, CDR2 SYGVNS. This CDR3 region has 14 residues. The CDR3: CASSPGHESTEAFF. The CDR3 coding sequence is TGTGCCAGCAGCCCTGGACACGAGAGCACTGAAGCTTTCTTT.

This sequence joins TRBV7-8 and TRBJ2-7; D gene uncertain. In germline, CDR1 is SGHVS, CDR2 FQNEAQ. V gave up 6 bases and J gave up 6 bases, with 9 bases separating them. The CDR3 contains 11 residues. The CDR3 coding sequence is TGTGCCAGCAGACCCCTCCGCGAGCAGTACTTC. It codes for CASRPLREQYF. The full variable domain, with the rest looked up from reference TRBV7-8 and TRBJ2-7, is GAGVSQSPRYKVAKRGQDVALRCDPISGHVSLFWYQQALGQGPEFLTYFQNEAQLDKSGLPSDRFFAERPEGSVSTLKIQRTQQEDSAVYLCASRPLREQYFGPGTRLTVT.

The chain carries TRBV20-1 and TRBJ1-4, with TRBD1 matching over 10 bases. Germline CDR1 reads DFQATT; CDR2 reads SNEGSKA (reference sequence). V lost 5 bases to trimming and J lost 0 bases; unmatched junction nucleotides: 3. The CDR3 consists of 15 residues. CDR3: CSASGQGATNEKLFF. In nucleotides, the CDR3 is TGCAGTGCTTCTGGACAGGGGGCAACTAATGAAAAACTGTTTTTT.

The table lists this clonotype with many counts. The rearrangement links TRBV9 to TRBJ1-1; 8 bases are shared with TRBD1. Germline values: CDR1 SGDLS, CDR2 YYNGEE. The CDR3 covers 15 residues. After removal of 0 bases from V and 3 bases from J, the junction contained 4 bases not matched to a gene. The CDR3 bases are TGTGCCAGCAGCGTAGCAGCAGGGGGCTACACTGAAGCTTTCTTT. As protein: CASSVAAGGYTEAFF.

The V gene is TRBV7-2, the J gene TRBJ1-6, with no clear D. Germline lookup yields CDR1 SGHTA and CDR2 FQGNSA. Trimming cost V 5 bases and J 13 bases, with 18 bases left between them. The CDR3 is 14 residues long. CDR3 coding DNA: TGTGCCAGCAGCGAGACGGATAGCAATCAGCCCCTCCACTTT. This sequence encodes CASSETDSNQPLHF.

The chain recombines TRBV25-1 with TRBJ1-2, with unresolved D. CDR3 length: 14 residues. Per germline, CDR1 MGHDK and CDR2 SYGVNS. The V end lost 4 bases, the J end lost 8 bases, and 17 bases lay between the germline ends. The CDR3 sequence: CASSARGQLGGYTF. CDR3 DNA sequence: TGTGCCAGCAGTGCTAGAGGGCAACTAGGGGGCTACACCTTC.